This T cell receptor beta chain originates from a study of CXCR3-negative and CXCR3-positive naive CD8 T cells (dated by TCRdb to 2018 to 2020). A note on the overall study: In total, 130 million to 150 million TRB reads were obtained, or roughly 1.5 +/- 0.3 million reads per library. Diversity and physicochemical repertoire analyses covered some ten donors pooled from two independent experiments. Naive subsets from a handful of donors and memory cells from 3 donors were included in the TRBV-TRBJ cluster analysis.

The germline V gene specifies MNHEY as CDR1 and SVGEGT as CDR2. There are 16 amino acids in the CDR3, from cysteine to phenylalanine inclusive. The DNA sequence is not available. Overall results and qualifications from the work: Compared with CXCR3-negative naive cells, CXCR3-positive naive cells had TRB CDR3s with higher hydrophobicity (lower Kidera factor 4), lower energy, and higher strength and volume indices. Because surface CD5, which is linked to self-reactivity in mice, was comparable between the naive subsets, TCR interaction strength was also inferred from TRB CDR3 physicochemical properties. Similar TRBV-TRBJ usage was shown by naive CXCR3-negative and CXCR3-positive cells from the same donor, whereas distinct patterns were shown by memory cells. Repertoire diversity was comparably high in both naive subsets but much lower in memory CD8+ T cells. CXCR3 expression partially decreased after cryopreservation, so most assays used freshly isolated PBMCs.

For every CD8+ T cell subset, 300,000 cells were flow-sorted straight into RLT lysis buffer, and each subset was sorted in triplicate. Naive CD8+ T cells were defined stringently as CD45RO-CCR7+CD27+CD95- to exclude memory contaminants. Using standard density gradient centrifugation, peripheral blood mononuclear cells were isolated from buffy coats. A FACSAria III was used to flow-sort naive CXCR3-negative and CXCR3-positive CD8+ T cells. Total RNA was extracted from sorted cells with an RNeasy Mini Kit. Sequenced using a NextSeq 550. The Human TCR Profiling Kit (MiLaboratory) was used to make UMI-labeled 5' RACE TRB cDNA libraries. The full amount of extracted RNA was used for cDNA synthesis, and the full amount of resulting cDNA was used for PCR amplification. Libraries were prepared in parallel with an identical number of PCR cycles. On the study's bioinformatics: With a requirement of at least two reads per UMI, MIGEC and MiXCR extracted about 50,000 +/- 10,000 unique UMI-labeled TRB cDNA molecules per library. An average of around 40,000 +/- 10,000 functional in-frame TRB CDR3 nucleotide clonotypes without stop codons was found per library. After downsampling to 5000 UMI-labeled TRB molecules per sample, diversity metrics such as normalized Shannon-Wiener and Chao1 were calculated in VDJtools. VDJtools computed clonotype-size-weighted physicochemical properties of the central five CDR3 residues: interaction energy, strength, volume and Kidera factor 4. The reads went through TCRdb reprocessing, and each CDR3 protein sequence gets one entry with no DNA. The authors' filters were not applied to this entry. The table for this sample shows roughly 80,000 distinct CDR3 sequences. Jointly, the top ten make up approximately 0.62% of the sample.

As concerns this clonotype: Its antigen is still unknown.

The sequence came from a human donor in good health. Some clones in this sample may be carry-over from other donors' samples. The sample taken for sequencing was naive CXCR3+ CD8+ T cells from blood. What this sample's cell subset or site label stands for: CD45RO-CCR7+CD27+CD95- naive CD8+ T cells expressing CXCR3 (TNR3+). The rearranged segments are TRBV6-2 or TRBV6-3 and TRBJ2-7; TCRdb selects TRBD2, and the lack of DNA leaves this call unchecked. The CDR3 protein is CASSYPGTDHSYEQYF.